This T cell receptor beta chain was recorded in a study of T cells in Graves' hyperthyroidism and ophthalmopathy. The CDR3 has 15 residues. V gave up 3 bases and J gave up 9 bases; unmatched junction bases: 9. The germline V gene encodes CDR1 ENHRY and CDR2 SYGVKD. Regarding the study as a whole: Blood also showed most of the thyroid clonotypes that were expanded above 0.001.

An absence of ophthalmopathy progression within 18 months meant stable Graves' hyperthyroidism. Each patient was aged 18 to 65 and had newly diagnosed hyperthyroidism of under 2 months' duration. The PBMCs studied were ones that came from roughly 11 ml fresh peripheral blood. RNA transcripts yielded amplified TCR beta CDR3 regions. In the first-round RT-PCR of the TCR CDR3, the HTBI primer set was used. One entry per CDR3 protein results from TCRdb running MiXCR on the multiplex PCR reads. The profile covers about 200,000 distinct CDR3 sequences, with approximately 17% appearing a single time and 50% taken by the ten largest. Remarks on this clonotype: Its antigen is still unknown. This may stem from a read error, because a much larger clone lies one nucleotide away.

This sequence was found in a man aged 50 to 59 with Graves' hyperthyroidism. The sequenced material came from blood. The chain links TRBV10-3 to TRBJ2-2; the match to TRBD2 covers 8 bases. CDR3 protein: CAISDQTSAHRELFF. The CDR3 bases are TGTGCCATCAGTGATCAGACTAGCGCCCACCGGGAGCTGTTTTTT.